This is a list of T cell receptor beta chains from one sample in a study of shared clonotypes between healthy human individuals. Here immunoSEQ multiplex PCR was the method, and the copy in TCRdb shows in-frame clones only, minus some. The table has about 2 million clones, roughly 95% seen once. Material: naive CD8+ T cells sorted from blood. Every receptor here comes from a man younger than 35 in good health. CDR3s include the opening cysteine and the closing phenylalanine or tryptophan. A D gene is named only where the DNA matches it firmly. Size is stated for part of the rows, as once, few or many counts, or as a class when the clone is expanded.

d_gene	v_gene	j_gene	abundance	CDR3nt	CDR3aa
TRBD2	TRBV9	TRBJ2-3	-	TGTGCCAGCAGCGTAGCACGGGGGGTCACAGATACGCAGTATTTT	CASSVARGVTDTQYF
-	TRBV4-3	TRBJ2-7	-	TGCGCCAGCAGCCAAACGGGACTCCAGAGCTCCTACGAGCAGTACTTC	CASSQTGLQSSYEQYF
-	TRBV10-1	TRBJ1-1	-	TGCGCCAGCAGTTCGGCCCCGGGGACTGAAGCTTTCTTT	CASSSAPGTEAFF
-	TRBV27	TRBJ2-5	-	TGTGCCAGCAGTATCCCGGAGACCCAGTACTTC	CASSIPETQYF
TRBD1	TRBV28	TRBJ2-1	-	TGTGCCAGCATTCCTACAGGGGGCTCCTACAATGAGCAGTTCTTC	CASIPTGGSYNEQFF
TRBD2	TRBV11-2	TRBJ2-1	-	TGTGCCAGCACCGAAGGGGCTAGCGGGAGGAAGGCTGAGCAGTTCTTC	CASTEGASGRKAEQFF
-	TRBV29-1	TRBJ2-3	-	TGCAGCCCCACGGACCGCACAGATACGCAGTATTTT	CSPTDRTDTQYF
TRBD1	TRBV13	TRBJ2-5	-	TGTGCCAGCAGTACGGGACAGGAGGAGACCCAGTACTTC	CASSTGQEETQYF
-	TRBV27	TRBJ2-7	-	TGTGGTGGAGGGGTGAACTCCTACGAGCAGTACTTC	CGGGVNSYEQYF
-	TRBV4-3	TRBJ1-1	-	TGCGCCAGCAGCCCGACCAGGGACCCCAATCCTGAAGCTTTCTTT	CASSPTRDPNPEAFF
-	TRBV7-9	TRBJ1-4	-	TGTGCCACCGAAGGGGTCCAGGGTGCAACTAATGAAAAACTGTTTTTT	CATEGVQGATNEKLFF
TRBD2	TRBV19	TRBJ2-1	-	TGTGCCAGTAGTATTCTAGCGGTATCCTACAATGAGCAGTTCTTC	CASSILAVSYNEQFF
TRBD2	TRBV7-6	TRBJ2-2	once	TGTGCCAGCAGCTTAGCTCCGGGACTAGCGCGGCCCGCGAACACCGGGGAGCTGTTTTTT	CASSLAPGLARPANTGELFF
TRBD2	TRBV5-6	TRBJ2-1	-	TGTGCCAGCAGCTTGGGCATTAGCGGGCGAAATGAGCAGTTCTTC	CASSLGISGRNEQFF
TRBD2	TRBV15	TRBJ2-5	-	TGTGCCACCAGCGGCCGACTAGCGGGGGGGGAGACCCAGTACTTC	CATSGRLAGGETQYF
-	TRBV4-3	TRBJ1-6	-	TGCGCCAGCAGCCAAGACTCCGGCCACCGAGGTTCACCCCTCCACTTT	CASSQDSGHRGSPLHF
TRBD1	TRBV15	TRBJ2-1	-	TGTGCCACCAGCAGAGTGGGGGACAGGGAATGGGGTGAGCAGTTCTTC	CATSRVGDREWGEQFF
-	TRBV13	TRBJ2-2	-	TGTGCCAGTCAGGAGGGGGCGCACACCGGGGAGCTGTTTTTT	CASQEGAHTGELFF
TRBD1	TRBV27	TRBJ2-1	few	TGTGCCAGCAGTTTATCAACAGGGGGCGATGAGCAGTTCTTC	CASSLSTGGDEQFF
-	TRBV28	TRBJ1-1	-	TGTGCCAGCAGTTTATTTCGCCTAGGGACCATTGAAGCTTTCTTT	CASSLFRLGTIEAFF
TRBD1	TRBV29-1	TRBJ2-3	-	TGCAGCGTTGTTGACAGGGGATCAGATACGCAGTATTTT	CSVVDRGSDTQYF
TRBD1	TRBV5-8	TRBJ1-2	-	TGTGCCAGCAGCTTGTCGTTGACAGGGGACCCCTATGGCTACACCTTC	CASSLSLTGDPYGYTF
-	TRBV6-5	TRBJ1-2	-	TGTGCCAGCAGTTACTTCTTAGAGGATGGCTACACCTTC	CASSYFLEDGYTF
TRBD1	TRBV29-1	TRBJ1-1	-	TGCAGCGTTGTGTGGGACAGGGGCATGAACACTGAAGCTTTCTTT	CSVVWDRGMNTEAFF
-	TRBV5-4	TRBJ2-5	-	TGTGCCAGCAGCCAGAGAAGCCAAGAGACCCAGTACTTC	CASSQRSQETQYF
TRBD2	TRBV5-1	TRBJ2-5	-	TGCGCCAGCAGCTTCTCGGGACTAGCGGAAGAGACCCAGTACTTC	CASSFSGLAEETQYF
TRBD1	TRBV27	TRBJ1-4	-	TGTGCCAGCAGACCCTACAGGGGGTCTGCTGAAAAACTGTTTTTT	CASRPYRGSAEKLFF
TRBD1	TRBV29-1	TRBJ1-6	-	TGCAGCGTTGAAAAAAGCCGGGACAGGGGATATAATTCACCCCTCCACTTT	CSVEKSRDRGYNSPLHF
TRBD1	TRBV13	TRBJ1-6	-	TGTGCCAGCAGCTCCGGGACAGGGCTTTCACCCCTCCACTTT	CASSSGTGLSPLHF